This entry is about one TCR beta chain. Its antigen is not identified. Repertoires were generated with immunoSEQ multiplex PCR, while TCRdb's copy carries only in-frame clones and drops some. The sample lists more than 95,000 clones; roughly 85% were seen once. This CDR3 has 16 residues. The germline gives CDR1 LNHDA, CDR2 SQIVND (reference sequence). With 1 base clipped from V and 5 bases from J, the junction kept 8 bases outside the gene matches. These data come from a study of radiation and T cells in renal cell carcinoma. The study's findings and limits: No pretreatment tumor biopsies were available for baseline clonotypes.

The time point is: baseline pretreatment blood. Sample treatment: 15 Gy SBRT to primary tumor, nephrectomy 4 weeks later. Radiation-treated patients gave blood at baseline, week 2 and week 4. The TCR sequence derives from a woman aged 55-70 years with renal cell carcinoma. The specimen comprised blood, sampled from a patient whose treatment included radiotherapy and nephrectomy. The chain combines TRBV19 with TRBJ1-1, with 9 bases fitting TRBD1. This CDR3 is CASSIVPGTGNTEAFF. CDR3 nucleotides: TGTGCCAGTAGTATAGTCCCGGGGACAGGGAATACTGAAGCTTTCTTT.